These 15 T cell receptor beta chains were sequenced from one sample in a study of vaccination and CD4 T cells after COVID-19. Treatment described: roughly ten-day PBMC culture with coronavirus spike peptide pools or control peptides (ViraFEST assay). Collection of the unexposed donor's CD4+ T cells took place before the COVID-19 pandemic (2011-2018). Cultured CD4+ T-cell DNA underwent Oncomine TCR Beta short-read sequencing. Genomic DNA was taken out of cultured CD4+ T cells by extraction. TCRdb re-analysed the PCR reads in MiXCR, keeping a single row per CDR3 protein. The sample lists over 9,000 distinct CDR3 sequences, about 34% occurring once. Antigen specificity for these receptors is unknown. Sequencing was done on a sample of CD4+ T cells from blood, cultured in vitro. Receptor source: a human donor in good health.

This clonotype has just a few counts. The V gene is TRBV6-2 or TRBV6-3, the J gene TRBJ2-7, with a weak D call TRBD1 (6 bases). The CDR3 runs 15 residues. The V end lost 9 bases, the J end lost 1 base, and 19 bases lay between the germline ends. From germline, CDR1 is MNHEY and CDR2 SVGEGT. CDR3 DNA: TGTGCCAGTCAAGCCGCAGGGACAAATTCCTACGAGCAGTACTTC. This sequence encodes CASQAAGTNSYEQYF.

The chain combines TRBV6-5 with TRBJ2-7; unclear D gene. V lost 0 bases and J lost 6, with 6 bases in between. This CDR3 spans 12 amino acids. CDR1 and CDR2 (germline): MNHEY, SVGAGI. The CDR3 sequence is CASSYSDSEQYF. As DNA, the CDR3 is TGTGCCAGCAGTTACTCTGATAGCGAGCAGTACTTC.

The chain joins TRBV30 to TRBJ1-2; possibly TRBD1 for D (5 bases). Germline-derived CDR1 and CDR2 are GTSNPN and SVGIG (reference sequence). V was pared by 0 bases and J by 4 bases, with 12 bases between. The CDR3 is 14 residues long. CDR3 nucleotides: TGTGCCTGGAGTGTACCCGGGGGAACCTATGGCTACACCTTC. Protein sequence: CAWSVPGGTYGYTF.

The genes are TRBV6-2 or TRBV6-3 and TRBJ2-2; D gene ambiguous. The V end lost 4 bases, the J end lost 1 base, and 7 bases lay between the germline ends. The germline V gene encodes CDR1 MNHEY and CDR2 SVGEGT. The CDR3 has 14 amino acids. Written as DNA, the CDR3 is TGTGCCAGCAGTTTCCAGAGGAACACCGGGGAGCTGTTTTTT. It specifies CASSFQRNTGELFF.

The genes are TRBV24-1 and TRBJ2-2; D remains unclear. CDR3 length equals 13 residues. The V and J ends lost 2 bases and 6 bases respectively, with 6 bases between them. Germline V CDR1 and CDR2: KGHDR, SFDVKD. This chain's CDR3 is CATSDSNAGELFF. The CDR3 bases are TGTGCCACCAGTGATTCCAACGCCGGGGAGCTGTTTTTT.

The chain is built from TRBV5-4 and TRBJ2-3; a weak D match, TRBD2 (6 bases). CDR1 and CDR2 from the germline V gene are SGHNT and YYREEE (reference sequence). Trimming took off 6 bases at V and 2 bases at J, with 19 bases between the two ends. The CDR3 contains 16 residues. CDR3 coding DNA: TGTGCCAGCACCGGACCGTGGGGGGTAAACACAGATACGCAGTATTTT. Its translation: CASTGPWGVNTDTQYF.

The chain recombines TRBV19 with TRBJ2-3; 9 positions match TRBD1. The CDR3 has 14 amino acids. The ends lost 9 bases at V and 2 bases at J; junction bases unmatched: 6. The germline CDR1 and CDR2 sequences are LNHDA and SQIVND (reference sequence). The DNA for the CDR3 is TGTGCCAGCAGACACAGGGGGCCCACAGATACGCAGTATTTT. The encoded protein is CASRHRGPTDTQYF.

The chain is built from TRBV5-1 and TRBJ2-2, with 9 bases aligning to TRBD1. There are 15 residues in the CDR3. The V segment lost 4 bases and the J segment 3 bases; nucleotides outside the gene matches: 4. The germline V gene has CDR1 SGHRS and CDR2 YFSETQ. The CDR3 loop is CASSLGQGYTGELFF. DNA for the CDR3: TGCGCCAGCAGCCTGGGACAGGGATACACCGGGGAGCTGTTTTTT.

The gene calls are TRBV6-2 or TRBV6-3 and TRBJ2-2, with D unclear. This CDR3 is 16 amino acids long. V was cut by 0 bases and J by 0 bases, with 8 bases left in between. The germline V gene encodes CDR1 MNHEY and CDR2 SVGEGT. The CDR3 loop reads CASSYSRRTNTGELFF. As DNA, the CDR3 is TGTGCCAGCAGTTACTCGCGCAGGACGAACACCGGGGAGCTGTTTTTT.

V is TRBV19 and J is TRBJ1-6; no firm D call. This CDR3 has 15 residues. The germline CDR1 and CDR2 sequences are LNHDA and SQIVND (reference sequence). Trimming cost V 7 bases and J 10 bases, with 20 bases left between them. This CDR3 is CASNVVGAQRSPLHF. The CDR3 bases are TGTGCCAGTAACGTAGTCGGCGCTCAGAGATCACCCCTCCACTTT.

The chain links TRBV9 to TRBJ2-2; 8 nucleotides align to TRBD1. CDR3 length: 15 amino acids. Germline V CDR1 and CDR2: SGDLS, YYNGEE. The V segment lost 0 bases and the J segment 5 bases; nucleotides outside the gene matches: 3. CDR3 bases: TGTGCCAGCAGCGTAGCATGGACAGGGACCGGGGAGCTGTTTTTT. Translated, it gives CASSVAWTGTGELFF. Together with reference TRBV9 and TRBJ2-2, the CDR3 gives the full variable domain: DSGVTQTPKHLITATGQRVTLRCSPRSGDLSVYWYQQSLDQGLQFLIQYYNGEERAKGNILERFSAQQFPDLHSELNLSSLELGDSALYFCASSVAWTGTGELFFGEGSRLTVL.

The rearrangement joins TRBV20-1 to TRBJ1-1; 9 bases align to TRBD1. This CDR3 comprises 16 residues. Germline CDR1 and CDR2: DFQATT and SNEGSKA (reference sequence). V lost 3 bases to trimming and J lost 11 bases; unmatched junction nucleotides: 19. This chain's CDR3 is CSARWGDRGEENDAFF. CDR3 bases: TGCAGTGCTAGGTGGGGTGACAGGGGGGAGGAAAATGACGCTTTCTTT.

The chain employs TRBV7-6 and TRBJ1-1; D is unresolved. V lost 3 bases to trimming and J lost 1 base, with 6 bases between them. This CDR3 has 13 residues. CDR1 is SGHVS and CDR2 is FNYEAQ in the germline V gene. The CDR3 spells CASSFGRNTEAFF. CDR3 coding DNA: TGTGCCAGCAGCTTCGGACGGAACACTGAAGCTTTCTTT.

This clonotype was seen a single time. The CDR3 region has the DNA TGTGCCAGCAGCTTGAGTTATCCCACCTACGAGCAGTACTTC. Encoded protein: CASSLSYPTYEQYF. The chain combines TRBV11-3 with TRBJ2-7; D gene ambiguous. The length of the CDR3 is 14 residues. Germline lookup yields CDR1 SGHNT and CDR2 YENEEA. V lost 3 bases to trimming and J lost 2 bases, with 11 bases between them.

The chain is built from TRBV30 and TRBJ2-7; D gene ambiguous. Germline assignment: CDR1 GTSNPN and CDR2 SVGIG (reference sequence). This CDR3 comprises 11 residues. V was pared by 3 bases and J by 5 bases, with 8 bases between. This CDR3 reads CAWRGIDEQYF. The CDR3 region has the DNA TGTGCCTGGAGAGGAATCGACGAGCAGTACTTC. The variable domain in full, with the rest retrieved from reference TRBV30 and TRBJ2-7, is SQTIHQWPATLVQPVGSPLSLECTVEGTSNPNLYWYRQAAGRGLQLLFYSVGIGQISSEVPQNLSASRPQDRQFILSSKKLLLSDSGFYLCAWRGIDEQYFGPGTRLTVT.